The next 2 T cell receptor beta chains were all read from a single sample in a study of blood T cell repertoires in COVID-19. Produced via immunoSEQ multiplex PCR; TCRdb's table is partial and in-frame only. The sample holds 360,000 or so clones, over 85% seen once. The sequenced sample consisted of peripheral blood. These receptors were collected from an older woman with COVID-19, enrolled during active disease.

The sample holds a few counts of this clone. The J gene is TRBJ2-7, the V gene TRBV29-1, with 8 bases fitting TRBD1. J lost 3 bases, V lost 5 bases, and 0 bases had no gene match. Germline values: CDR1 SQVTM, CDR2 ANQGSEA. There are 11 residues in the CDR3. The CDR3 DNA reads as TGCAGCGTTACAGGGGGCTACGAGCAGTACTTC. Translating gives CSVTGGYEQYF.

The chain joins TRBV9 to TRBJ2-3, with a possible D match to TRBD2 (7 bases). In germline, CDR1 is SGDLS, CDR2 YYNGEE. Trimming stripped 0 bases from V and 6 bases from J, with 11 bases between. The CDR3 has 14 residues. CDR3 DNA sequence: TGTGCCAGCAGCGTAGCGGGGGGCGGTGATACGCAGTATTTT. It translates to CASSVAGGGDTQYF.